This entry is about one T cell receptor (beta chain). This clonotype came up many times. This clone's antigen is unknown. Base qualities are not provided; no much larger clone lies one nucleotide away. Every donor was a healthy Caucasian. Three unrelated non-twin adults were additionally sequenced: a male aged 18 to 30, a male aged 50 to 60 and a female aged 50 to 60. Using Miltenyi CD45RO+ enrichment and human naive T-cell isolation kits, memory (CD45RO+) and naive T cells were isolated from PBMC. This entry is derived from a study of identical twins (dated by TCRdb to between 2015 and 2016). Study-level background: To test whether fetal clonotypes persist, the study used deep sequencing on TCR alpha and beta repertoires from monozygotic twins, unrelated adults of various ages, and cord blood. To rule out contamination, the twin experiments were replicated at different times with different library preparation protocols. Findings and caveats that apply to the study as a whole: In monozygotic twins, recombination models systematically underestimated out-of-frame TCR alpha sharing, but the models matched the sharing seen between unrelated individuals. A weaker excess of twin sharing was found in beta out-of-frame sequences because the signal-to-noise ratio was lowered by fewer shared sequences. Fewer insertions were carried by abundant cord blood beta clonotypes, a similar but weaker trend appeared in young adult naive repertoires, and no such trend appeared in memory repertoires. Conclusions relied on cross-sectional statistical analysis, since the same donors could not be followed over many years. Invariant T cells such as MAIT and iNKT could partly confound zero-insertion analyses, though diverse VJ usage argued against this for most clonotypes. Compared with coincidental sharing between unrelated individuals, out-of-frame TCR alpha sequences shared between twins had an excess of sequences with low generation probability.

Library method: 5' RACE. The reads were generated on an Illumina HiSeq 2000. Template switching added a universal primer binding site, and the final cDNA carried a unique molecular identifier that allowed TCR cDNA molecules to be counted accurately. First-strand cDNA for TCR alpha and beta chains was synthesized from specific primers in the conserved constant-segment region. To control for contamination, each cDNA library was double barcoded with a SMART-Mk sample barcode plus Illumina barcodes. TruSeq adapter sequences along with Illumina sample barcodes were introduced in two successive PCR steps. The TCR alpha and beta cDNA libraries were sequenced on the Illumina HiSeq platform using custom primers. The authors' pipeline ran thus. Unique molecular identifiers were extracted from raw reads with MiGEC, and CDR3 positions were determined with MiXCR. For each individual, recombination models were inferred using an EM algorithm with the repgenHMM and IGoR tools. The tcR package in R was used for shared clonotype analysis, with sharing normalized by the product of cloneset sizes. To study raw recombination free of thymic and clonal selection effects, out-of-frame nonproductive sequences were analyzed. Through fastp at Q25 and MiXCR, TCRdb rebuilt clones from the public reads, retaining in-frame beta chains. A single entry per CDR3 protein holds the most common genes and DNA from its merged rows. The V and J calls and clone size are TCRdb's, not the authors'. Within this sample are roughly 690,000 distinct CDR3 sequences, with 5.5% to 6.5% of them counted one time only. The top ten constitute under 2% of the sample.

From cysteine to phenylalanine, the CDR3 is 14 amino acids long. Kept here is only the CDR3 DNA, which spans 42 bases and is read in frame from base 1. V and J lose 6 bases and 1 base, and a span of 11 bases separates them. Sequenced material: naive T cells sorted from blood. The cell subset or site label here, explained by the study, means: cells isolated with a human naive T-cell isolation kit. The chain uses TRBV12-3 or TRBV12-4 and TRBJ2-3; TRBD2 could be the D gene, as 6 bases match. The TCR originated in a man aged 18-30 years in good health. The sequence in DNA is TGTGCCAGCAGGGAGGGTTCTGGCACAGATACGCAGTATTTT. It is translated as CASREGSGTDTQYF.